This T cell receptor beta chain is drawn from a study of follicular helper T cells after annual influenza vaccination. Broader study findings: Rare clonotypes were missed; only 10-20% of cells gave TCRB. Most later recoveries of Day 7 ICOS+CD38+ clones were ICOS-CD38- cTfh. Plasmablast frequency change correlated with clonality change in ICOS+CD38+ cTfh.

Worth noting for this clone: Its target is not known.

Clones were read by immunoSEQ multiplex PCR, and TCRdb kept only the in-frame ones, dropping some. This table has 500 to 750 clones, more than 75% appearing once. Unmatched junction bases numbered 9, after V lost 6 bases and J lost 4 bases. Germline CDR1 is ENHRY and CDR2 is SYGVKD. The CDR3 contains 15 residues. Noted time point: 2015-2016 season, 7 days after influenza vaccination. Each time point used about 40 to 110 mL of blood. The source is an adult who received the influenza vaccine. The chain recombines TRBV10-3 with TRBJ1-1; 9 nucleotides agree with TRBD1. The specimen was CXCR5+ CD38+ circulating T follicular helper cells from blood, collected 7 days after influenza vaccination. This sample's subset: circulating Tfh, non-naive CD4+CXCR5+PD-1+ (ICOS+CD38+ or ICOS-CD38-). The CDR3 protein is CAIRTGGLAVTEAFF. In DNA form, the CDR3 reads TGTGCCATCAGAACAGGGGGCCTAGCCGTCACTGAAGCTTTCTTT.